One sample yielded the 26 T cell receptor beta chains listed below, sequenced in a study of OX40 agonist ivuxolimab in advanced cancers. Produced via immunoSEQ multiplex PCR; TCRdb's table is partial and in-frame only. This table has some 100,000 clones, about 90% appearing once. The input for sequencing was CD4+ or CD8+ T cells sorted from blood, taken in a trial of the OX40 agonist ivuxolimab. These receptors were taken from an adult with an advanced solid tumor such as melanoma, head and neck, liver or kidney cancer.

CDR3 in amino acids: CASSLPAGGYTDTQYF. The CDR3 coding sequence is TGTGCCAGCAGCTTGCCAGCGGGGGGGTACACAGATACGCAGTATTTT. The chain is built from TRBV7-2 and TRBJ2-3, with 10 bases aligning to TRBD2. CDR3 length equals 16 residues. Losses at the gene ends were 3 bases for V and 2 bases for J; bases not matched to a gene: 5. Germline V gene lookup returns CDR1 SGHTA and CDR2 FQGNSA.

Only one count was recorded for this clone. J is TRBJ1-2 and V is TRBV6-5; 7 bases are shared with TRBD1. The CDR3 extends over 14 amino acids. The germline V gene encodes CDR1 MNHEY and CDR2 SVGAGI. The junction had 6 bases not matched to a gene; V was cut back by 6 bases and J by 2 bases. CDR3 coding DNA: TGTGCCAGCAGAGATACAGGGGACAACTATGGCTACACCTTC. Its protein product is CASRDTGDNYGYTF.

The chain is built from TRBV4-3 and TRBJ1-3, with unresolved D. In germline, CDR1 is LGHNA, CDR2 YSLEER. Between the trimmed V and J ends, which lost 0 bases and 4 bases, there was a span of 13 bases. There are 16 residues in the CDR3. For the CDR3, the DNA is TGCGCCAGCAGCCAAGATTGGGCGTTCTCGGGAAACACCATATATTTT. It yields the protein CASSQDWAFSGNTIYF.

The CDR3 sequence is CASSLMRDTEAFF. The CDR3 bases are TGTGCCAGCAGCCTAATGCGGGACACTGAAGCTTTCTTT. V gene TRBV11-1 combines with J gene TRBJ1-1; no firm D call. V lost 5 bases to trimming and J lost 3 bases, with 10 bases between them. From germline, CDR1 is SGHAT and CDR2 FQDESV (reference sequence). The length of the CDR3 is 13 residues.

This chain uses TRBV7-2 with TRBJ2-2; tentatively, D is TRBD2 (6 bases). Germline CDR1 reads SGHTA; CDR2 reads FQGNSA. Trimming removed 4 bases from V and 8 bases from J, with 20 bases in between. The CDR3 runs to 16 residues. DNA of the CDR3: TGTGCCAGCAGCTCCCCCTCGCGGGGCGCGGGAGGGGAGCTGTTTTTT. Protein: CASSSPSRGAGGELFF.

The V and J genes are TRBV7-8 and TRBJ1-1, with TRBD1 as a possible D gene (6 bases). The CDR3 is made up of 14 amino acids. From germline, CDR1 is SGHVS and CDR2 FQNEAQ. Trimming cost V 3 bases and J 3 bases, with 11 bases left between them. The CDR3 region is CASSFRDIDTEAFF. The CDR3 DNA is TGTGCCAGCAGCTTCCGGGACATAGACACTGAAGCTTTCTTT.

The chain links TRBV7-9 to TRBJ1-3; D possibly corresponds to TRBD1 (6 bases). This CDR3 has 14 residues. Germline V gives CDR1 SEHNR, CDR2 FQNEAQ (reference sequence). Trimming took 2 bases from V and 7 from J, leaving 12 bases between them. This chain's CDR3 is CASSLPQGGNTIYF. DNA of the CDR3: TGTGCCAGCAGCTTACCACAGGGCGGCAACACCATATATTTT.

The chain combines TRBV10-3 with TRBJ1-3, with TRBD1 matching 7 bases. CDR3 length: 12 residues. V trimming: 3 bases; J trimming: 16 bases; junction bases outside the gene matches: 9. Germline V gene data show CDR1 as ENHRY and CDR2 as SYGVKD. As DNA, the CDR3 is TGTGCCATCAGTGAATTAGGGACAGCCTCTTATTTT. Amino acid sequence: CAISELGTASYF.

The chain is built from TRBV4-1 and TRBJ2-3; 7 nucleotides align to TRBD1. The CDR3 contains 13 residues. Germline CDR1 MGHRA, CDR2 YSYEKL. V was clipped by 4 bases and J by 4 bases; unmatched bases: 2. The CDR3 loop reads CASSPGQSDTQYF. In nucleotides, the CDR3 is TGCGCCAGCAGCCCGGGACAGTCAGATACGCAGTATTTT.

The chain carries TRBV29-1 and TRBJ1-1; D might be TRBD1 (6 bases). The V end lost 7 bases, the J end lost 4 bases, and 10 bases lay between the germline ends. The CDR3 is 11 amino acids. Germline CDR1 and CDR2: SQVTM and ANQGSEA. Here the CDR3 DNA reads TGCAGCGGGCAGGGGCGCACTGAAGCTTTCTTT. Translation gives CSGQGRTEAFF.

The rearrangement joins TRBV15 to TRBJ2-7; D not resolved. CDR1 is LNHNV, CDR2 YYDKDF, per germline (reference sequence). V shed 5 bases and J shed 4 bases, with 12 bases lying between them. This CDR3 region has 13 residues. CDR3 in amino acids: CATSGREVYEQYF. In DNA, the CDR3 is TGTGCCACCAGCGGAAGAGAGGTTTACGAGCAGTACTTC.

The rearrangement uses TRBV30 and TRBJ1-6, with D tentatively TRBD1 (5 bases). Germline V gives CDR1 GTSNPN, CDR2 SVGIG (reference sequence). Between the trimmed V and J ends, which lost 2 bases and 13 bases, there was a span of 21 bases. The CDR3 sequence is 15 residues long. The DNA of the CDR3 is TGTGCCTGGAGTCCTCCCCCAGGGCTCCGTATGCCCCTCCACTTT. Residues: CAWSPPPGLRMPLHF.

As regards this clone: Other DNA sequences of this sample code for an identical CDR3. The rearrangement joins TRBV19 to TRBJ1-1, with TRBD1 as a possible D gene (5 bases). The V gene lost 1 base and the J gene lost 1 base, with 10 bases spanning the gap. This CDR3 is 15 amino acids long. Germline lookup yields CDR1 LNHDA and CDR2 SQIVND (reference sequence). The CDR3, as DNA: TGTGCCAGTAGTATAGGGGGAAGGGGGAACACTGAAGCTTTCTTT. Translated, it gives CASSIGGRGNTEAFF.

This chain joins TRBV6-6 and TRBJ2-5, with 8 nucleotides matching TRBD1. Losses at the gene ends were 2 bases for V and 11 bases for J; bases not matched to a gene: 13. This CDR3 spans 15 amino acids. CDR1 is MNHNY and CDR2 is SVGAGI in the germline V gene (reference sequence). This CDR3 reads CASSYIWTGSSEQYF. The CDR3 region has the DNA TGTGCCAGCAGTTACATTTGGACAGGGTCGAGTGAGCAGTACTTC.

This chain connects TRBV18 to TRBJ2-7; perhaps D is TRBD1 or TRBD2 (5 bases each). CDR3 size: 14 residues. Per germline, CDR1 KGHSH and CDR2 LQKENI. V was cut by 2 bases and J by 2 bases, with 10 bases left in between. CDR3: CASSPVGPTYEQYF. In DNA form, the CDR3 reads TGTGCCAGCTCACCAGTGGGACCTACCTACGAGCAGTACTTC.

The rearrangement links TRBV6-1 to TRBJ2-7; possible D gene TRBD1, 5 bases. This CDR3 spans 15 amino acids. The germline gives CDR1 MNHNS, CDR2 SASEGT. Trimming shortened V by 4 bases and J by 5 bases, and 18 bases separated the two germline ends. The CDR3 DNA reads TGTGCCAGCAGTGCAAGCCAGGGTTTTTTCCACGAGCAGTACTTC. Its translation: CASSASQGFFHEQYF.

This clone was counted between two and nine times. This chain links TRBV6-6 with TRBJ1-5; D is undetermined. The CDR3 has 11 amino acids. Germline-derived CDR1 and CDR2 are MNHNY and SVGAGI (reference sequence). V gave up 4 bases and J gave up 3 bases, with 1 base separating them. The CDR3 nucleotides read TGTGCCAGCAGTTCCAATCAGCCCCAGCATTTT. It translates to CASSSNQPQHF.

CDR3 residues: CASSQEGGVRGYYGYTF. For the CDR3, the DNA is TGCGCCAGCAGCCAAGAAGGGGGCGTCAGGGGGTACTATGGCTACACCTTC. V and J are TRBV4-3 and TRBJ1-2, with 7 nucleotides matching TRBD1. Germline V CDR1 and CDR2: LGHNA, YSLEER. The CDR3 covers 17 residues. The trim removed 0 bases at V and 3 bases at J, leaving 10 bases unmatched.

This clone was found a few times. The chain employs TRBV6-5 and TRBJ1-5; the D is unclear. Germline-derived CDR1 and CDR2 are MNHEY and SVGAGI. The V end lost 7 bases, the J end lost 4 bases, and 17 bases lay between the germline ends. The CDR3 spans 15 residues. The CDR3, as DNA: TGTGCCAGCAAAAGGACGGGCAGTGGGAATCAGCCCCAGCATTTT. Protein: CASKRTGSGNQPQHF.

This rearrangement joins TRBV4-3 to TRBJ1-5, with D uncertain. Trimming left V 0 bases short and J 2 bases short, with 14 bases between. Germline V gene sequence: CDR1 LGHNA, CDR2 YSLEER. CDR3 length: 17 amino acids. CDR3 nucleotide sequence: TGCGCCAGCAGCCAAGATCTTCGAGGATTCGGCAATCAGCCCCAGCATTTT. Translated: CASSQDLRGFGNQPQHF.

This rearrangement joins TRBV18 to TRBJ1-1; a possible D gene is TRBD1 (6 bases). The CDR3 covers 13 residues. Trimming shortened V by 0 bases and J by 11 bases, and 13 bases separated the two germline ends. Germline loops: CDR1 KGHSH, CDR2 LQKENI. In DNA form, the CDR3 reads TGTGCCAGCTCACCACCAGGGGGTTTTTCTGCTTTCTTT. It codes for CASSPPGGFSAFF.

This CDR3 reads CSVRSGTGFLGYTF. DNA for the CDR3: TGCAGCGTTCGTTCCGGGACAGGGTTTCTCGGCTACACCTTC. The chain links TRBV29-1 to TRBJ1-2, with 9 bases matching TRBD1. Germline trimming cut 5 bases from V and 8 bases from J; bases unmatched to any gene: 12. Germline CDR1 SQVTM, CDR2 ANQGSEA. The CDR3 spans 14 residues. The whole variable domain, filled in from reference TRBV29-1 and TRBJ1-2, reads SAVISQKPSRDICQRGTSLTIQCQVDSQVTMMFWYRQQPGQSLTLIATANQGSEATYESGFVIDKFPISRPNLTFSTLTVSNMSPEDSSIYLCSVRSGTGFLGYTFGSGTRLTVV.

The chain employs TRBV2 and TRBJ2-2; D unclear. The germline V and J ends were trimmed by 1 base and 4 bases, with 7 bases remaining between them. The CDR3 is made up of 14 amino acids. Germline values: CDR1 SNHLY, CDR2 FYNNEI. In DNA, the CDR3 is TGTGCCAGCAGTGAAGGGCATATCACCGGGGAGCTGTTTTTT. It encodes CASSEGHITGELFF.

This chain uses TRBV4-1 with TRBJ2-5; perhaps TRBD1 as D (6 bases). Germline V gene lookup returns CDR1 MGHRA and CDR2 YSYEKL. V was clipped by 4 bases and J by 5 bases, with 20 bases between them. This CDR3 is built from 16 residues. The DNA for the CDR3 is TGCGCCAGCAGCCTTGCGCCCACCCCACAGGGCGAGACCCAGTACTTC. This codes for CASSLAPTPQGETQYF.

This chain uses TRBV6-5 with TRBJ1-1; perhaps TRBD1 as D (5 bases). Germline-derived CDR1 and CDR2 are MNHEY and SVGAGI. This CDR3 region has 15 residues. V dropped 4 bases and J dropped 10 bases, with 22 bases sitting between them. The CDR3 DNA reads as TGTGCCAGCAGTTTCAAGCTCCCTGGGGGAGGGGTAGCTTTCTTT. Translated: CASSFKLPGGGVAFF.

The chain employs TRBV5-1 and TRBJ2-7, with 12 nucleotides matching TRBD1. V gave up 4 bases and J gave up 2 bases; unmatched junction bases: 7. Germline lookup yields CDR1 SGHRS and CDR2 YFSETQ. This CDR3 has 16 residues. The CDR3 reads CASSAGTGGNPYEQYF. CDR3 sequence (DNA): TGCGCCAGCAGCGCGGGGACAGGGGGCAATCCCTACGAGCAGTACTTC.